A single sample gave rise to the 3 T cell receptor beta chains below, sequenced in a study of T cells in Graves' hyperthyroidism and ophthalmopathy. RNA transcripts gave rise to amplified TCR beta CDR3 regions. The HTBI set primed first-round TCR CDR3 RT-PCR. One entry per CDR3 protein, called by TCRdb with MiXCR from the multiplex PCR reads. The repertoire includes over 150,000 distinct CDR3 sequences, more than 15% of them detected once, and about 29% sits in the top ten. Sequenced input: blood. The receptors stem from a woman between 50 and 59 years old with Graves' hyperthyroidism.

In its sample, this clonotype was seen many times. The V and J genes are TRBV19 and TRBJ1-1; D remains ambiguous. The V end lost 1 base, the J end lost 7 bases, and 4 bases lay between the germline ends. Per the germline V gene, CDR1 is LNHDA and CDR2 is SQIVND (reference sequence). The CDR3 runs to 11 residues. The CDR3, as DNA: TGTGCCAGTAGTATAGGGGGTGAAGCTTTCTTT. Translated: CASSIGGEAFF.

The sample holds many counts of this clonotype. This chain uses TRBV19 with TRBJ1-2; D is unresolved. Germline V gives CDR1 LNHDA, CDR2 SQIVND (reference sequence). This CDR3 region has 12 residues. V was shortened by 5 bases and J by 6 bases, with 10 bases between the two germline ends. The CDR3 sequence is CASSDRWDGYTF. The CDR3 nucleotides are TGTGCCAGTAGTGACCGCTGGGATGGCTACACCTTC.

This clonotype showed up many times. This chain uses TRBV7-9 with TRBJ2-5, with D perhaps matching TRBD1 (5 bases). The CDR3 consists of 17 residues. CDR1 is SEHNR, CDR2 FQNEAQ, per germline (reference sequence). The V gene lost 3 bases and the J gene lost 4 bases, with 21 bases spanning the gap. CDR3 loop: CASSFYERAGSRETQYF. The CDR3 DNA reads TGTGCCAGCAGCTTTTACGAACGGGCAGGGTCGAGAGAGACCCAGTACTTC.